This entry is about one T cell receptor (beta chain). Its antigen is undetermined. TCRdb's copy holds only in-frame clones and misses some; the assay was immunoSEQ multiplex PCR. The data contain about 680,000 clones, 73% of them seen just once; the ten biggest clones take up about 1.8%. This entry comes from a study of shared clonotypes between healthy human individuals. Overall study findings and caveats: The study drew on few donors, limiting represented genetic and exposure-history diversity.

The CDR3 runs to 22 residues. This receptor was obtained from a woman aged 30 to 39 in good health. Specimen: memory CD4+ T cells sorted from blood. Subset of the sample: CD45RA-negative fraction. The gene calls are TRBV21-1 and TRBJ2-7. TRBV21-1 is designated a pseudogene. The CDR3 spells CASSKVASKIGVAPTSSYEQYF. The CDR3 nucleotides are TGTGCCAGCAGCAAAGTCGCGAGTAAGATTGGGGTTGCTCCTACGAGCTCCTACGAGCAGTACTTC.